A single sample is the source of the 27 T cell receptor beta chains below, sequenced in a study of PD-1 blockade in classical Hodgkin lymphoma. In every patient, relapse followed autologous stem cell transplantation, while exposure to brentuximab vedotin differed. After thawing, PBMCs were subjected to magnetic negative selection to isolate CD8+ T cells. The table came from immunoSEQ multiplex PCR; TCRdb's copy has only in-frame clones and leaves some out. The repertoire holds fewer than 3,500 clones, with around 71% as singletons. The input for sequencing was CD8+ T cells from blood, taken at baseline. These receptors originate from a human donor with classical Hodgkin lymphoma.

This clone has only one observation. J is TRBJ2-2 and V is TRBV27; perhaps TRBD1 as D (6 bases). Between the trimmed V and J ends, which lost 1 base and 6 bases, there was a span of 12 bases. The CDR3 extends over 15 amino acids. Germline CDR1 and CDR2: MNHEY and SMNVEV (reference sequence). CDR3: CASSLFLGASGELFF. The CDR3 region has the DNA TGTGCCAGCAGTTTATTTTTGGGGGCCTCCGGGGAGCTGTTTTTT.

The CDR3 sequence: CAISGGLAGEAYNEQFF. The CDR3 DNA sequence: TGTGCCATCAGTGGGGGACTAGCGGGGGAAGCCTACAATGAGCAGTTCTTC. The V and J genes are TRBV10-3 and TRBJ2-1; 14 bases fit TRBD2. This CDR3 region has 17 residues. J lost 2 bases, V lost 4 bases, and 4 bases had no gene match. Germline values: CDR1 ENHRY, CDR2 SYGVKD.

This clone was detected once. The chain employs TRBV27 and TRBJ1-2; tentatively, D is TRBD1 (6 bases). The CDR3 is 15 residues long. CDR1 and CDR2 (germline): MNHEY, SMNVEV (reference sequence). Trimming took 7 bases from V and 4 from J, leaving 19 bases between them. This CDR3 reads CASKPGAGNLYGYTF. In nucleotides, the CDR3 is TGTGCCAGCAAACCGGGGGCAGGAAACCTCTATGGCTACACCTTC.

The gene calls are TRBV14 and TRBJ2-5; 8 nucleotides align to TRBD1. The CDR3 totals 15 residues. With 2 bases clipped from V and 1 base from J, the junction kept 3 bases outside the gene matches. The germline gives CDR1 SGHDN, CDR2 FVKESK. CDR3 sequence: CASSQQGAPQETQYF. For the CDR3, the DNA is TGTGCCAGCAGCCAACAGGGGGCGCCCCAAGAGACCCAGTACTTC.

This clone is medium-sized by share. This chain joins TRBV5-1 and TRBJ2-1; D remains unclear. Germline V CDR1 and CDR2: SGHRS, YFSETQ. V lost 4 bases, J lost 2 bases, and 16 bases lay in between. The CDR3 loop spans 16 amino acids. The DNA of the CDR3 is TGCGCCAGCAGCCCCCCCCGTCCGGACGCCTACAATGAGCAGTTCTTC. Amino acid sequence: CASSPPRPDAYNEQFF. Filled out from reference TRBV5-1 and TRBJ2-1, the complete variable domain reads KAGVTQTPRYLIKTRGQQVTLSCSPISGHRSVSWYQQTPGQGLQFLFEYFSETQRNKGNFPGRFSGRQFSNSRSEMNVSTLELGDSALYLCASSPPRPDAYNEQFFGPGTRLTVL.

This clone was counted between two and nine times. The chain couples TRBV6-5 to TRBJ1-1; D is unresolved. The CDR3 contains 13 residues. Germline loops: CDR1 MNHEY, CDR2 SVGAGI. V lost 6 bases to trimming and J lost 7 bases, with 15 bases between them. The CDR3 here is CASRPRFFDEAFF. The CDR3 DNA follows: TGTGCCAGCAGACCGAGGTTTTTCGATGAAGCTTTCTTT.

The chain is built from TRBV5-4 and TRBJ1-5; no clear D. In germline, CDR1 is SGHNT, CDR2 YYREEE (reference sequence). Between the trimmed V and J ends, which lost 0 bases and 2 bases, there was a span of 6 bases. CDR3 length equals 14 residues. CDR3 DNA: TGTGCCAGCAGCTTGGGAAGGGGCAATCAGCCCCAGCATTTT. Protein sequence: CASSLGRGNQPQHF.

A note on this clone: At one boundary the junction diverges from the germline segment, which might be a read error. V and J are TRBV18 and TRBJ2-3; D tentatively reads TRBD1 or TRBD2 (5 bases each). Per the germline V gene, CDR1 is KGHSH and CDR2 is LQKENI. CDR3 size: 17 residues. This CDR3 reads CASSPRDGAPGTDTQYF. CDR3 DNA sequence: TGTGCCAGCTCACCTCGAGACGGGGCCCCAGGCACGGATACGCAGTATTTT.

This chain links TRBV27 with TRBJ1-1, with D possibly matching TRBD1 (6 bases). The V gene's germline CDR1 is MNHEY and CDR2 SMNVEV (reference sequence). The CDR3 extends over 12 amino acids. V gave up 6 bases and J gave up 9 bases, with 14 bases separating them. This CDR3 is CASRDGRDKAFF. CDR3 sequence (DNA): TGTGCCAGCAGAGACGGGAGGGACAAAGCTTTCTTT.

This clone occurred once. The CDR3 reads CASSQDRGAGGWTGELFF. The CDR3 DNA sequence: TGCGCCAGCAGCCAAGATCGGGGAGCGGGGGGGTGGACCGGGGAGCTGTTTTTT. The chain carries TRBV4-1 and TRBJ2-2; 10 bases are shared with TRBD2. The CDR3 length is 18 residues. The junction had 9 bases not matched to a gene; V was cut back by 0 bases and J by 5 bases. From germline, CDR1 is MGHRA and CDR2 YSYEKL.

The chain links TRBV19 to TRBJ1-5; 7 bases align to TRBD1. From germline, CDR1 is LNHDA and CDR2 SQIVND (reference sequence). The length of the CDR3 is 18 residues. V was pared by 0 bases and J by 6 bases, with 14 bases of the junction left unmatched. The CDR3 DNA is TGTGCCAGTAGTATAGATCTAGGGACAGACTCCAGGAGTCAGCCCCAGCATTTT. Protein product: CASSIDLGTDSRSQPQHF.

The chain combines TRBV2 with TRBJ1-6; D not certain. The V gene's germline CDR1 is SNHLY and CDR2 FYNNEI. This CDR3 is 15 amino acids long. With 2 bases removed from V and 0 bases from J, the gap between germline ends came to 5 bases. The CDR3 reads CASSEHSSYNSPLHF. The DNA for the CDR3 is TGTGCCAGCAGTGAACACAGCTCCTATAATTCACCCCTCCACTTT.

The V and J genes are TRBV7-9 and TRBJ2-1, with TRBD2 matching 8 bases. This CDR3 comprises 14 residues. The ends lost 6 bases at V and 3 bases at J; junction bases unmatched: 4. CDR1 is SEHNR and CDR2 is FQNEAQ in the germline V gene (reference sequence). CDR3 bases: TGTGCCAGCAGTCCCGGGACTAGCTACAATGAGCAGTTCTTC. Translating it yields CASSPGTSYNEQFF.

The DNA for the CDR3 is TGTGCCAGCAGCCGGACGGATGTTAGACAAGAGACCCAGTACTTC. The encoded protein is CASSRTDVRQETQYF. V gene TRBV7-9 combines with J gene TRBJ2-5; D is unclear. Germline V gene lookup returns CDR1 SEHNR and CDR2 FQNEAQ (reference sequence). The CDR3 extends over 15 amino acids. Trimming left V 5 bases short and J 2 bases short, with 15 bases between.

The chain recombines TRBV15 with TRBJ2-5; no clear D. Germline lookup yields CDR1 LNHNV and CDR2 YYDKDF (reference sequence). The germline V and J ends were trimmed by 0 bases and 1 base, with 9 bases remaining between them. The CDR3 covers 15 residues. CDR3 residues: CATSRDRGPQETQYF. In DNA, the CDR3 is TGTGCCACCAGCAGAGATCGTGGGCCCCAAGAGACCCAGTACTTC.

V is TRBV6-4 and J is TRBJ1-2, with D possibly TRBD1 on 5 matching bases. Germline V CDR1 and CDR2: MRHNA, SNTAGT. This CDR3 spans 15 amino acids. Deletions cut 3 bases from V and 8 bases from J, with 19 bases between. The CDR3 nucleotides are TGTGCCAGCAGTGAATTGTATGAGGGACGGAAGGGCTACACCTTC. It yields the protein CASSELYEGRKGYTF.

The chain is built from TRBV27 and TRBJ2-7; D unresolved. V lost 4 bases and J lost 0, with 19 bases in between. CDR3 length: 17 amino acids. Looked up from germline, CDR1 is MNHEY and CDR2 is SMNVEV (reference sequence). CDR3: CASSSLPSDPYSYEQYF. CDR3 DNA sequence: TGTGCCAGCAGTTCCCTCCCCAGTGACCCCTACTCCTACGAGCAGTACTTC.

V usage is TRBV2 and J usage is TRBJ1-1; D call uncertain. Trimming stripped 10 bases from V and 0 bases from J, with 15 bases between. The CDR3 contains 14 residues. The germline CDR1 and CDR2 sequences are SNHLY and FYNNEI. The CDR3 sequence is CATTDPTMNTEAFF. CDR3 DNA: TGTGCCACAACCGACCCCACCATGAACACTGAAGCTTTCTTT. The full variable domain, with the rest looked up from reference TRBV2 and TRBJ1-1, is EPEVTQTPSHQVTQMGQEVILRCVPISNHLYFYWYRQILGQKVEFLVSFYNNEISEKSEIFDDQFSVERPDGSNFTLKIRSTKLEDSAMYFCATTDPTMNTEAFFGQGTRLTVV.

V gene TRBV27 combines with J gene TRBJ2-1, with 8 bases aligning to TRBD2. Germline lookup yields CDR1 MNHEY and CDR2 SMNVEV (reference sequence). The CDR3 runs 13 residues. V shed 7 bases and J 7 bases; nucleotides not matched to a gene: 6. CDR3 DNA: TGTGCCAGCACGGGGGGGCCCTTAAATGAGCAGTTCTTC. Amino acids: CASTGGPLNEQFF.

The V call is TRBV9, the J call TRBJ1-6; TRBD1 might be the D (6 bases). Trimming pared 4 bases from V and 7 bases from J, leaving 12 bases between. Germline CDR1 SGDLS, CDR2 YYNGEE. This CDR3 has 14 amino acids. The CDR3 loop is CASSPDGGNSPLHF. Written as DNA, the CDR3 is TGTGCCAGCAGCCCCGACGGGGGCAATTCACCCCTCCACTTT.

The sample holds one count of this clone. The chain combines TRBV15 with TRBJ2-5; D is undetermined. Germline CDR1 LNHNV, CDR2 YYDKDF (reference sequence). The CDR3 covers 11 residues. CDR3 loop: CCSLDQETQYF. The CDR3 region has the DNA TGTTGCTCCCTGGACCAAGAGACCCAGTACTTC. Full variable domain (outside the CDR3, taken from reference TRBV15 and TRBJ2-5): DAMVIQNPRYQVTQFGKPVTLSCSQTLNHNVMYWYQQKSSQAPKLLFHYYDKDFNNEADTPDNFQSRRPNTSFCFLDIRSPGLGDTAMYLCCSLDQETQYFGPGTRLLVL.

The chain joins TRBV7-8 to TRBJ1-2; D possibly corresponds to TRBD1 (6 bases). Trimming took 1 base from V and 6 from J, leaving 33 bases between them. CDR1 is SGHVS, CDR2 FQNEAQ, per germline. The CDR3 loop spans 21 amino acids. CDR3 residues: CASSLEGGCRRPTKGIDGYTF. The CDR3 bases are TGTGCCAGCAGCTTAGAGGGGGGTTGTCGGAGACCAACCAAAGGGATAGATGGCTACACCTTC. Complete variable domain (other parts from reference TRBV7-8 and TRBJ1-2): GAGVSQSPRYKVAKRGQDVALRCDPISGHVSLFWYQQALGQGPEFLTYFQNEAQLDKSGLPSDRFFAERPEGSVSTLKIQRTQQEDSAVYLCASSLEGGCRRPTKGIDGYTFGSGTRLTVV.

The genes are TRBV9 and TRBJ2-1; D may be TRBD2 (6 bases). The CDR3 has 16 amino acids. V gave up 4 bases and J gave up 8 bases, with 22 bases separating them. Germline lookup yields CDR1 SGDLS and CDR2 YYNGEE. CDR3 residues: CASSPAGTSFGHEQFF. For the CDR3, the DNA is TGTGCCAGCAGCCCGGCGGGGACCTCCTTTGGGCATGAGCAGTTCTTC.

The chain joins TRBV6-6 to TRBJ1-2; D remains ambiguous. Looked up from germline, CDR1 is MNHNY and CDR2 is SVGAGI (reference sequence). V was clipped by 0 bases and J by 9 bases, with 5 bases between them. There are 11 residues in the CDR3. Written as DNA, the CDR3 is TGTGCCAGCAGTTACTCCGGACGCTACACCTTC. It codes for CASSYSGRYTF.

The V and J genes are TRBV29-1 and TRBJ2-3, with D tentatively TRBD2 (6 bases). Germline V CDR1 and CDR2: SQVTM, ANQGSEA. The V end lost 4 bases, the J end lost 5 bases, and 13 bases lay between the germline ends. The CDR3 is 13 residues long. CDR3 sequence: CSVGGDQVDTQYF. The CDR3 region has the DNA TGCAGCGTTGGCGGGGATCAGGTAGATACGCAGTATTTT.

V gene TRBV6-6 combines with J gene TRBJ2-7; D is undetermined. The V end lost 2 bases, the J end lost 2 bases, and 10 bases lay between the germline ends. Germline V gene lookup returns CDR1 MNHNY and CDR2 SVGAGI (reference sequence). This CDR3 is built from 14 residues. This CDR3 reads CASSYGMVTYEQYF. CDR3 nucleotides: TGTGCCAGCAGTTACGGGATGGTAACCTACGAGCAGTACTTC.

This clone was observed once. The V and J genes are TRBV15 and TRBJ1-5; possibly TRBD1 for D (5 bases). Germline V CDR1 and CDR2: LNHNV, YYDKDF (reference sequence). This CDR3 is built from 17 residues. Trimming took off 7 bases at V and 1 base at J, with 20 bases between the two ends. The CDR3 DNA follows: TGTGCCACCACCCCAGGGTCCCGGGGGACGAGCAATCAGCCCCAGCATTTT. This gives the protein CATTPGSRGTSNQPQHF.